The clone carrying this TCR beta chain has at least ten counts. The antigen remains undetermined. The protocol was immunoSEQ multiplex PCR, while the TCRdb copy is restricted to in-frame clones and leaves out a portion. The data hold more than 95,000 clones, with 85% to 90% observed a single time. The CDR3 contains 13 residues. Germline V gene lookup returns CDR1 MNHNY and CDR2 SVGAGI (reference sequence). Trimming took 7 bases from V and 4 from J, leaving 11 bases between them. The entry originates in a study of T cell responses to AZD1222 COVID-19 vaccine. Study-wide context: Analyses pooled second doses at about 4 or about 12 weeks. Points from the study as a whole: Clonal diversity may have been underestimated in mostly white British donors. Spike-specific TCR breadth and depth were elevated following two AZD1222 doses.

This material consisted of peripheral blood, taken on day 0 of AZD1222 vaccination. The chain links TRBV6-6 to TRBJ2-1; tentative D call: TRBD1 (6 bases). The TCR was taken from an adult in good health. The CDR3 DNA follows: TGTGCCAGCACGTGGGGGCCTTACAATGAGCAGTTCTTC. It codes for CASTWGPYNEQFF.